These 31 T cell receptor beta chains originate from one sample sequenced in a study of molecular identifiers for immune sequencing clone quantification. Via MiXCR, TCRdb re-called the PCR reads, giving one row per CDR3 protein. The data show about 6,100 distinct CDR3 sequences, 16% seen once. The sample consisted of naive CD8+ T cells from blood, with Jurkat cell RNA spiked in. As for subset: FACS-sorted CD8+CD4-CCR7+CD45RA+ naive T cells. These receptor sequences come from a human donor in good health. Some libraries in this study had Jurkat cell RNA spiked in.

This clonotype qualifies as medium-sized (0.01 to 0.1%). This rearrangement joins TRBV14 to TRBJ2-5; D not resolved. V was trimmed by 6 bases and J by 1 base, leaving 12 bases between them. The germline V gene has CDR1 SGHDN and CDR2 FVKESK. CDR3 length: 14 amino acids. The CDR3 sequence is CASSLVAFQETQYF. CDR3 nucleotides: TGTGCCAGCAGTTTGGTGGCGTTCCAAGAGACCCAGTACTTC.

This clonotype was recorded many times. The chain employs TRBV20-1 and TRBJ2-3, with 8 bases that match TRBD2. The V gene's germline CDR1 is DFQATT and CDR2 SNEGSKA (reference sequence). The CDR3 has 14 amino acids. V gave up 6 bases and J gave up 1 base; unmatched junction bases: 6. The CDR3 nucleotides read TGCAGTGCCGATAGCGGGACCCGCACAGATACGCAGTATTTT. Its protein is CSADSGTRTDTQYF.

This clonotype was counted ten times or more. This chain uses TRBV12-3 or TRBV12-4 with TRBJ1-5; no definite D call. Trimming left V 0 bases short and J 3 bases short, with 9 bases between. CDR3 length: 15 residues. The CDR3 coding sequence is TGTGCCAGCAGTTTAGCCAGAACACCCAATCAGCCCCAGCATTTT. This codes for CASSLARTPNQPQHF.

V gene TRBV7-6 combines with J gene TRBJ2-3; TRBD2 is a possible D gene (5 bases). CDR1 and CDR2 (germline): SGHVS, FNYEAQ. The V end was cut by 2 bases, the J end by 2 bases, with 11 bases between. CDR3 size: 15 residues. For the CDR3, the DNA is TGTGCCAGCAGCTTAATCGGGGTTCCCACAGATACGCAGTATTTT. The encoded protein is CASSLIGVPTDTQYF.

As to this clonotype: Being one base from a much bigger clone, this may be a read error. J is TRBJ2-7 and V is TRBV5-1; D might be TRBD1 or TRBD2, each matching 5 bases. This CDR3 comprises 14 residues. Germline CDR1 reads SGHRS; CDR2 reads YFSETQ. Deletions cut 4 bases from V and 5 bases from J, with 16 bases between. CDR3 residues: CASSPGTWFNEQYF. Written as DNA, the CDR3 is TGCGCCAGCAGCCCAGGGACGTGGTTCAACGAGCAGTACTTC.

This clonotype was counted between two and nine times. The gene calls are TRBV29-1 and TRBJ2-7, with D maybe TRBD1 (5 bases). CDR3 length equals 12 residues. V dropped 6 bases and J dropped 0 bases, with 9 bases sitting between them. CDR1 is SQVTM, CDR2 ANQGSEA, per germline. The CDR3 nucleotides are TGCAGCGTGACAGATAGCTCCTACGAGCAGTACTTC. Its protein is CSVTDSSYEQYF.

In this sample, this clonotype is medium-sized. The chain joins TRBV7-9 to TRBJ1-1; TRBD1 aligns across 7 bases. The V and J ends lost 4 bases and 0 bases, in that order; junction bases with no gene match: 11. In germline, CDR1 is SEHNR, CDR2 FQNEAQ (reference sequence). The CDR3 has 17 amino acids. The DNA for the CDR3 is TGTGCCAGCAGCTCAAGCCCCGGGACAGAAATGAACACTGAAGCTTTCTTT. Amino acids: CASSSSPGTEMNTEAFF.

By share, this clonotype ranks as medium-sized. This sequence joins TRBV3-1 and TRBJ1-1; possibly TRBD1 for D (5 bases). The V end was cut by 0 bases, the J end by 6 bases, with 29 bases between. CDR3 length: 20 amino acids. CDR1 LGHDT and CDR2 YNNKEL come from the germline V gene (reference sequence). CDR3 loop: CASSQDWAGRGGLTGPEAFF. CDR3 DNA sequence: TGTGCCAGCAGCCAAGATTGGGCAGGGCGCGGCGGACTTACGGGGCCTGAAGCTTTCTTT. The variable domain in full, completed from reference TRBV3-1 and TRBJ1-1, reads DTAVSQTPKYLVTQMGNDKSIKCEQNLGHDTMYWYKQDSKKFLKIMFSYNNKELIINETVPNRFSPKSPDKAHLNLHINSLELGDSAVYFCASSQDWAGRGGLTGPEAFFGQGTRLTVV.

This clonotype showed up many times. The rearrangement links TRBV11-2 to TRBJ2-1; 10 bases fit TRBD2. V gave up 3 bases and J gave up 1 base; unmatched junction bases: 6. CDR1 is SGHAT and CDR2 is FQNNGV in the germline V gene. This CDR3 contains 17 residues. The CDR3 DNA reads TGTGCCAGCAGCTTTTACCTAGCGGGGGAATCCTACAATGAGCAGTTCTTC. This translates into CASSFYLAGESYNEQFF.

In this sample, this clonotype turned up a few times. This may arise from a read error, as a much more abundant clone is one base away. The chain links TRBV7-8 to TRBJ2-1, with D unresolved. V shed 3 bases and J shed 15 bases, with 15 bases lying between them. Germline V gives CDR1 SGHVS, CDR2 FQNEAQ. This CDR3 is 12 amino acids long. CDR3 bases: TGTGCCAGCAGCTTGACGAAGGGTCGTCGGTTCTTC. It translates to CASSLTKGRRFF. Looking up the rest from reference TRBV7-8 and TRBJ2-1 gives the full variable domain: GAGVSQSPRYKVAKRGQDVALRCDPISGHVSLFWYQQALGQGPEFLTYFQNEAQLDKSGLPSDRFFAERPEGSVSTLKIQRTQQEDSAVYLCASSLTKGRRFFGPGTRLTVL.

A remark on this clonotype: Compared with germline, one end of the junction differs, possibly owing to a read error. V usage is TRBV7-9 and J usage is TRBJ2-7, with a tentative D call TRBD2 (5 bases). Germline-derived CDR1 and CDR2 are SEHNR and FQNEAQ (reference sequence). The length of the CDR3 is 19 residues. CDR3 protein: CASSSAGGLGRKSSYEQHF. The CDR3 DNA is TGTGCCAGCAGCTCCGCGGGCGGGTTGGGTAGGAAGAGCTCCTACGAGCAGCACTTC.

This clonotype was observed a handful of times. This may stem from a read error, because a much larger clone lies one nucleotide away. The chain carries TRBV2 and TRBJ1-1; possibly TRBD1 for D (6 bases). CDR3 length: 13 residues. Germline V gives CDR1 SNHLY, CDR2 FYNNEI. The CDR3 protein is CACSGGGHTEAFF. CDR3 sequence (DNA): TGTGCCTGCAGTGGCGGGGGCCACACTGAAGCTTTCTTT. The full variable domain, rest sourced from reference TRBV2 and TRBJ1-1, is EPEVTQTPSHQVTQMGQEVILRCVPISNHLYFYWYRQILGQKVEFLVSFYNNEISEKSEIFDDQFSVERPDGSNFTLKIRSTKLEDSAMYFCACSGGGHTEAFFGQGTRLTVV.

With respect to this clonotype: This may be a read error: a much more frequent sequence differs by one nucleotide. The chain employs TRBV4-3 and TRBJ2-3, with D hard to call. The J call may be mistaken, given a closer DNA end match to TRBJ1-5. The CDR3 sequence is 15 residues long. From germline, CDR1 is LGHNA and CDR2 YSLEER. The CDR3 loop is CASSQAGVRTDTQHF. The DNA for the CDR3 is TGCGCCAGCAGCCAAGCGGGCGTCCGAACAGATACGCAGCATTTT.

This clonotype is medium-sized in the sample. The CDR3 loop is CASSNRDIPSYNEQFF. CDR3 nucleotides: TGCGCCAGCAGTAACCGGGACATCCCGTCCTACAATGAGCAGTTCTTC. The genes are TRBV4-1 and TRBJ2-1; maybe TRBD1 (6 bases). Deletions cut 6 bases from V and 1 base from J, with 16 bases between. Germline lookup yields CDR1 MGHRA and CDR2 YSYEKL. The CDR3 length is 16 residues.

This clonotype ranks as medium-sized. The chain is built from TRBV28 and TRBJ2-7; 8 nucleotides align to TRBD1. The germline V gene encodes CDR1 MDHEN and CDR2 SYDVKM. The V segment lost 6 bases and the J segment 2 bases; nucleotides outside the gene matches: 6. This CDR3 is built from 14 residues. The CDR3 here is CASSPRDRPYEQYF. In DNA, the CDR3 is TGTGCCAGCAGCCCTCGGGACAGGCCCTACGAGCAGTACTTC.

This clonotype was seen only a few times. The chain uses TRBV28 and TRBJ2-7; the match to TRBD1 covers 8 bases. Per the germline V gene, CDR1 is MDHEN and CDR2 is SYDVKM. V shed 3 bases and J 2 bases; nucleotides not matched to a gene: 3. This CDR3 spans 14 amino acids. CDR3 nucleotide sequence: TGTGCCAGCAGTTTCTACAGGGGGGCCTACGAGCAGTACTTC. This gives the protein CASSFYRGAYEQYF.

This clonotype rates as medium-sized. The DNA of the CDR3 is TGTGCCAGTAGTATGGGGTCGGGCTATGAGCAGTTCTTC. Translated, it gives CASSMGSGYEQFF. The chain combines TRBV19 with TRBJ2-1; D gene unclear. Trimming shortened V by 3 bases and J by 8 bases, and 11 bases separated the two germline ends. Germline V gives CDR1 LNHDA, CDR2 SQIVND (reference sequence). This CDR3 has 13 residues.

This clonotype is judged medium-sized. This chain uses TRBV6-5 with TRBJ2-7, with unresolved D. The CDR3 spans 12 residues. Trimming removed 2 bases at V and 6 bases at J, with 8 bases between. CDR1 and CDR2 from the germline V gene are MNHEY and SVGAGI. CDR3 residues: CASSYTGLEQYF. CDR3 bases: TGTGCCAGCAGTTACACCGGCCTCGAGCAGTACTTC.

Regarding this clonotype: This sequence may be a read error, since a much larger clone differs from it by one base. The chain has TRBV12-3 or TRBV12-4 and TRBJ2-3; weak D call: TRBD2 (7 bases). The CDR3 loop spans 14 amino acids. Between the trimmed V and J ends, which lost 5 bases and 4 bases, there was a span of 13 bases. CDR3 nucleotides: TGTGCCAGCAGTCGGGGGGCCATCGCAGATACGCAGTATTTT. Translated: CASSRGAIADTQYF.

This clonotype is labeled medium-sized. The chain links TRBV6-5 to TRBJ2-3; D perhaps matches TRBD2 (5 bases). V dropped 1 base and J dropped 2 bases, with 13 bases sitting between them. The CDR3 is 16 residues long. Per germline, CDR1 MNHEY and CDR2 SVGAGI. CDR3 nucleotide sequence: TGTGCCAGCAGTTACTTGGAGGCAGGACCCACAGATACGCAGTATTTT. Amino acid sequence: CASSYLEAGPTDTQYF.

A note on this clonotype: Because the CDR3 is missing its conserved closing phenylalanine or tryptophan, this is likely a read error. The chain recombines TRBV7-9 with TRBJ2-7; weak D call: TRBD2 (7 bases). This CDR3 spans 12 amino acids. Deletions cut 5 bases from V and 5 bases from J, with 10 bases between. Germline CDR1 is SEHNR and CDR2 is FQNEAQ (reference sequence). Written as DNA, the CDR3 is TGTGCCAGCAGCGGAGGGGGGGACGAGCAGTACCTC. Amino acid sequence: CASSGGGDEQYL.

This clonotype was recorded at least ten times. V and J are TRBV11-2 and TRBJ1-1; 8 bases line up with TRBD1. With V trimmed by 1 base and J by 5 bases, 0 bases remained unmatched. This CDR3 contains 13 residues. CDR1 is SGHAT and CDR2 is FQNNGV in the germline V gene. CDR3 nucleotides: TGTGCCAGCAGCTTAGGACAGGGGACTGAAGCTTTCTTT. Its protein is CASSLGQGTEAFF. The whole variable domain, remainder taken from reference TRBV11-2 and TRBJ1-1, is EAGVAQSPRYKIIEKRQSVAFWCNPISGHATLYWYQQILGQGPKLLIQFQNNGVVDDSQLPKDRFSAERLKGVDSTLKIQPAKLEDSAVYLCASSLGQGTEAFFGQGTRLTVV.

This sequence joins TRBV12-5 and TRBJ1-2, with D unclear. Trimming stripped 0 bases from V and 8 bases from J, with 22 bases between. The length of the CDR3 is 17 residues. Germline CDR1 LGHNT, CDR2 FRNRAP. CDR3: CASGLVRAEPGEMGYTF. The CDR3 DNA sequence: TGTGCTAGTGGTTTGGTAAGGGCCGAGCCCGGAGAGATGGGCTACACCTTC.

A remark on this clonotype: A clone one base away is much larger, so this may be a read error. The J gene is TRBJ1-4, the V gene TRBV19, with a possible D match to TRBD1 (6 bases). The CDR3 sequence is 16 residues long. CDR1 and CDR2 from the germline V gene are LNHDA and SQIVND (reference sequence). The V end lost 4 bases, the J end lost 6 bases, and 18 bases lay between the germline ends. The CDR3 DNA reads as TGTGCCAGTAGTACCAACACCGGGGGCTCGGATGAAAAACTGTTTTTT. Translation: CASSTNTGGSDEKLFF.

The CDR3 DNA reads TGTGCCAGCAGCTTATCTATAGCGGGCACAGATACGCAGTATTTT. The encoded protein is CASSLSIAGTDTQYF. The chain employs TRBV7-6 and TRBJ2-3; D is possibly TRBD2 (6 bases). Germline V gene lookup returns CDR1 SGHVS and CDR2 FNYEAQ. This CDR3 region has 15 residues. Deletions cut 2 bases from V and 1 base from J, with 10 bases between.

By share, this clonotype ranks as medium-sized (0.01 to 0.1%). The J gene is TRBJ1-1, the V gene TRBV4-3; 8 bases are shared with TRBD1. Germline CDR1 is LGHNA and CDR2 is YSLEER. This CDR3 has 17 amino acids. J gave up 0 bases and V 1 base, and 7 bases lay outside the gene matches. CDR3 nucleotides: TGCGCCAGCAGCCAAGCTTCGGACAGGGAGGTGAACACTGAAGCTTTCTTT. Its protein is CASSQASDREVNTEAFF.

The chain employs TRBV7-2 and TRBJ2-5; a weak D match, TRBD1 (5 bases). V lost 1 base, J lost 4 bases, and 10 bases lay in between. This CDR3 has 14 amino acids. The germline gives CDR1 SGHTA, CDR2 FQGNSA. Here the CDR3 reads CASSLVSRAETQYF. The CDR3 DNA reads as TGTGCCAGCAGCTTAGTCTCCAGGGCAGAGACCCAGTACTTC.

In this sample, this clonotype turned up once. This sequence may be a read error, since a much larger clone differs from it by one base. J is TRBJ2-2 and V is TRBV27; TRBD2 might be the D (5 bases). The V gene's germline CDR1 is MNHEY and CDR2 SMNVEV (reference sequence). The CDR3 is 14 residues long. The CDR3 DNA sequence: TGTGCCGGCAGTTTATTAGCGCGAGCCGGGGAGCTGTTTTTT. Translation: CAGSLLARAGELFF.

This clonotype is deemed medium-sized. This chain links TRBV4-3 with TRBJ1-4, with no clear D. The CDR3 totals 15 residues. The V end was cut by 0 bases, the J end by 7 bases, with 12 bases between. The germline gives CDR1 LGHNA, CDR2 YSLEER. The DNA of the CDR3 is TGCGCCAGCAGCCAAGATACGGGGTTGGGTGAAAAACTGTTTTTT. It yields the protein CASSQDTGLGEKLFF.

This clonotype was detected ten times or more. The chain uses TRBV4-3 and TRBJ2-5; D remains ambiguous. V was clipped by 1 base and J by 1 base, with 7 bases between them. Germline-derived CDR1 and CDR2 are LGHNA and YSLEER. The CDR3 has 14 residues. This chain's CDR3 is CASSQVRAQETQYF. CDR3 in DNA: TGCGCCAGCAGCCAAGTACGGGCCCAAGAGACCCAGTACTTC.

This clonotype ranks as medium-sized. The chain combines TRBV7-6 with TRBJ2-2, with 9 bases matching TRBD2. V lost 4 bases and J lost 6; bases outside the gene matches: 15. CDR3 length equals 18 residues. Germline CDR1 is SGHVS and CDR2 is FNYEAQ. The CDR3 protein is CASSSFGASGEKAGELFF. Here the CDR3 DNA reads TGTGCCAGCAGCTCCTTCGGGGCTAGCGGGGAGAAGGCCGGGGAGCTGTTTTTT.